This T cell receptor (beta chain) appears in the sequencing data of a study of Ad26.COV2.S vaccination and SARS-CoV-2 variants. Study background: Of the COV1001 trial arms, the Ad26.COV2.S arm included the donor. Ad26.COV2.S given intramuscularly, once or twice 56 days apart.

Treatment of the sample: over 15 received Ad26.COV2.S at low or high dose, single or two shots; 5 received placebo; per-sample allocation not given. Sampling occurred on day 63 after the first vaccine or placebo injection. The CDR3 is 12 amino acids. V gave up 0 bases and J gave up 5 bases, with 3 bases separating them. Germline V gene sequence: CDR1 MGHDK, CDR2 SYGVNS. Produced via immunoSEQ multiplex PCR; TCRdb's table is partial and in-frame only. The sample lists approximately 250,000 clones, around 85% seen once, with less than 3% in the top ten. Sequences were derived from peripheral blood, sampled in a trial of Ad26.COV2.S vaccine versus placebo. The clonotype originates from a person aged 18 to 65 who received the Ad26.COV2.S COVID-19 vaccine or a placebo. V gene TRBV25-1 combines with J gene TRBJ2-3; D not resolved. The CDR3 protein is CASSEYKDTQYF. As DNA, the CDR3 is TGTGCCAGCAGTGAATATAAAGATACGCAGTATTTT.